This TCR beta chain derives from a study of blood T cell repertoires in COVID-19. In the study overall: Collection of acute and convalescent COVID-19 samples took place in the United States, Italy and Spain.

Per the germline V gene, CDR1 is LGHDT and CDR2 is YNNKEL (reference sequence). The CDR3 totals 15 residues. The V segment lost 3 bases and the J segment 2 bases; nucleotides outside the gene matches: 5. Authors' methods: Nucleated cell number was recorded as an estimate derived from reference gene primer amplification. Assay used: immunoSEQ multiplex PCR; TCRdb lists only in-frame clones, some missing. Clone size and the V and J calls come from that table; the DNA yielded D and trimming. Of 150,000 to 200,000 clones in the sample, about 90% were seen once. The genes are TRBV3-1 (or the pseudogene TRBV3-2) and TRBJ2-5, with TRBD1 identical over 8 bases. The TCR originated in an older woman with acute or convalescent COVID-19. Sequencing was performed on peripheral blood. The CDR3 sequence: CASSHGQGPQETQYF. The CDR3, as DNA: TGTGCCAGCAGCCACGGACAGGGACCGCAAGAGACCCAGTACTTC.